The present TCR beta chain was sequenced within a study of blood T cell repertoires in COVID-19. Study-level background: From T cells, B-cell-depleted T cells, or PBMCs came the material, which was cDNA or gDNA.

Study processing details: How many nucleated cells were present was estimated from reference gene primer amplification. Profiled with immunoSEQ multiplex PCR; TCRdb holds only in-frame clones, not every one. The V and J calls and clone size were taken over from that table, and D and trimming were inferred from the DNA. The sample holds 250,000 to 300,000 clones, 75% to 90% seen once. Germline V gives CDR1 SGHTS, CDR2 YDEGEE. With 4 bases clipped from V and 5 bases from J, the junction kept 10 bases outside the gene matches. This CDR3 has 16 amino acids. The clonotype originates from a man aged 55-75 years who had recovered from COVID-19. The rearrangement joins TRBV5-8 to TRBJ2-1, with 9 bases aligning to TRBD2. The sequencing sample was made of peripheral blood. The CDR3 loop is CASSRRGTSTDNEQFF. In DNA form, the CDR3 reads TGTGCCAGCAGCCGGAGGGGGACTAGCACCGACAATGAGCAGTTCTTC.